This record covers a single TCR beta chain. This record belongs to a study of cytomegalovirus exposure and HLA in healthy donors. PCR primers comprised 60 Vbeta and 13 Jbeta primers. Some clones are missing from TCRdb's copy, which holds only in-frame ones; the method was immunoSEQ multiplex PCR. The sample records around 180,000 clones, less than 75% being singletons. The CDR3 is made up of 15 amino acids. The germline V gene encodes CDR1 SGHRS and CDR2 YFSETQ. The V and J ends lost 7 bases and 7 bases, in that order; junction bases with no gene match: 8. This clonotype originated in a girl between 5 and 17 years old in good health and CMV-seronegative. The sample comprised PBMCs. The chain has TRBV5-1 and TRBJ2-2, with 12 nucleotides matching TRBD2. CDR3 residues: CASGPSGGAVGELFF. CDR3 nucleotide sequence: TGCGCCAGCGGTCCTAGCGGGGGGGCCGTCGGGGAGCTGTTTTTT.